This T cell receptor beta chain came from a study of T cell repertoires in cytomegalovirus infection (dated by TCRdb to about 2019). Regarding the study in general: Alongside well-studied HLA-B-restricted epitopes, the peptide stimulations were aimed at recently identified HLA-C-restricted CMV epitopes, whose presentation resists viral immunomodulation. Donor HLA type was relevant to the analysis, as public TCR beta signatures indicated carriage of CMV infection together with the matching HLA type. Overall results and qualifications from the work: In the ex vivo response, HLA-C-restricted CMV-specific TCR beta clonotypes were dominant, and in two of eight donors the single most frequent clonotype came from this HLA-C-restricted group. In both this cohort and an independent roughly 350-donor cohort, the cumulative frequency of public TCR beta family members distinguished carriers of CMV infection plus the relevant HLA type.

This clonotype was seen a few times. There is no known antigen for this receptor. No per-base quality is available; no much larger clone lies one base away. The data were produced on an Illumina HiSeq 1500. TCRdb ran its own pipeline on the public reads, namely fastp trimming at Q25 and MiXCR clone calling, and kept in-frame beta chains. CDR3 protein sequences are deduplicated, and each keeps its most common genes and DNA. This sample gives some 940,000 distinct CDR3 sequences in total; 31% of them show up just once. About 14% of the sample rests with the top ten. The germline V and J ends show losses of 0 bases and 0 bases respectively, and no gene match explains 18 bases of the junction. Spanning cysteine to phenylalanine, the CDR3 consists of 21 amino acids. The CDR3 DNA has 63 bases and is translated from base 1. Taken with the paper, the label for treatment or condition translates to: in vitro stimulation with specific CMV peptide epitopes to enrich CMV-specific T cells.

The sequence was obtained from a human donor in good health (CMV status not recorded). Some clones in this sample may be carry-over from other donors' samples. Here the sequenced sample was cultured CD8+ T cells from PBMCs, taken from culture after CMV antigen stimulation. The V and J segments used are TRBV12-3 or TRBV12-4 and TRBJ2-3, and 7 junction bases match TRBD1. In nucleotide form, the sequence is TGTGCCAGCAGTTTAGCGCATCACAGGGGCCTGGTCGGCCTGAGCACAGATACGCAGTATTTT. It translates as CASSLAHHRGLVGLSTDTQYF.